The sequence of this T cell receptor (beta chain) was determined in a study of cytomegalovirus exposure and HLA in healthy donors. The study, taken as a whole, reports: Several top significant clusters appeared, in a later analysis, to be linked to common viral pathogens.

Researchers ran the PCR with 60 Vbeta and 13 Jbeta primers. Produced via immunoSEQ multiplex PCR; TCRdb's table is partial and in-frame only. The sample has over 150,000 clones; 80% to 85% are singletons. A word on this clone: Its antigen is unidentified.

This clonotype was sampled from a girl aged 2-10 years in good health and CMV-seropositive. The sample was PBMCs.

The CDR3 loop is CASSRSPGNTIYF. The CDR3 coding sequence is TGTGCCAGCAGCCGAAGCCCTGGAAACACCATATATTTT. This chain joins TRBV7-3 and TRBJ1-3; D remains ambiguous. The germline V gene has CDR1 SGHTA and CDR2 FQGTGA. V was clipped by 5 bases and J by 2 bases, with 7 bases between them. This CDR3 has 13 amino acids.